This T cell receptor (beta chain) was identified in a study of blood T cell repertoires in COVID-19. In the study overall: Samples taken during acute and convalescent COVID-19 were collected in the United States, Italy and Spain. T cells, B-cell-depleted T cells, or PBMCs supplied cDNA or gDNA.

Original data processing: The assay estimated nucleated cells by amplifying reference gene primers. The protocol was immunoSEQ multiplex PCR, while the TCRdb copy is restricted to in-frame clones and leaves out a portion. That table is the source of V, J and clone size, and D and trimming were worked out from the DNA. Among over 200,000 clones listed, less than 85% were seen once. The J segment lost 0 bases and the V segment lost 2 bases, leaving 7 bases of the junction unmatched. There are 17 residues in the CDR3. The germline CDR1 and CDR2 sequences are LGHNA and YNFKEQ. Clinical history as reported by participants underpinned cohort assignment.

The gene calls are TRBV4-2 and TRBJ2-1; 7 nucleotides line up with TRBD1. The sequencing input was PBMCs or T cells enriched from blood (not recorded which). The TCR comes from a man between 40 and 49 years old who had recovered from COVID-19. CDR3 residues: CASSQTGTDSSYNEQFF. The CDR3 DNA reads as TGTGCCAGCAGCCAAACCGGGACAGATAGCTCCTACAATGAGCAGTTCTTC.